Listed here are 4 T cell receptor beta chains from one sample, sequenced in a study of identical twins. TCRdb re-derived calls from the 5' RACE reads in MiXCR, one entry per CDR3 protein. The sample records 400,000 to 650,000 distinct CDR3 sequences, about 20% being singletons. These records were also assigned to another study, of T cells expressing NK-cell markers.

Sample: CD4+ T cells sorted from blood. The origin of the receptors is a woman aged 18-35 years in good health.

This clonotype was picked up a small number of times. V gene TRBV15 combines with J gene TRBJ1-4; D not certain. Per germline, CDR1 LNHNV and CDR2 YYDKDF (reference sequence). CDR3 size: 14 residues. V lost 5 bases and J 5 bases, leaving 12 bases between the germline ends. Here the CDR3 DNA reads TGTGCCACCAGCCCGCGCGGGAGGAATGAAAAACTGTTTTTT. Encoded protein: CATSPRGRNEKLFF.

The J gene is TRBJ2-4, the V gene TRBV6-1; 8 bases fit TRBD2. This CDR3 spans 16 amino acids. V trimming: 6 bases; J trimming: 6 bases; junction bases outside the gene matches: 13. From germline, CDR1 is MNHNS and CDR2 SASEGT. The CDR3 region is CASRPTGGPVGNIQYF. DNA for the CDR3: TGTGCCAGCAGGCCTACGGGGGGGCCTGTGGGAAACATTCAGTACTTC.

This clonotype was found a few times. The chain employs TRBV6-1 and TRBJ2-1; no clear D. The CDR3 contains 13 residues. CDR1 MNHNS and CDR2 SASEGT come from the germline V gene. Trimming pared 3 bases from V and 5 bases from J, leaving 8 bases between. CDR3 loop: CASSDGRNNEQFF. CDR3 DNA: TGTGCCAGCAGTGATGGACGGAACAATGAGCAGTTCTTC.

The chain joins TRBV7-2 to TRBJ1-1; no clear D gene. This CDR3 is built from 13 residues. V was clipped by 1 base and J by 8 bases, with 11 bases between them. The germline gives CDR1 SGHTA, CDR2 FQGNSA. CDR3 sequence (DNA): TGTGCCAGCAGCTTAGAAGTAGGGAGAGAAGCTTTCTTT. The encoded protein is CASSLEVGREAFF.